This TCR beta chain was sequenced during a study of T cells in Graves' hyperthyroidism and ophthalmopathy (dated by TCRdb to about 2019). In terms of the full investigation: Peripheral blood samples were taken at initial diagnosis, before any treatment was given. After blood sampling, hyperthyroidism patients were treated with methimazole at a starting dose of 30 mg daily, and ophthalmopathy patients were treated with high-dose intravenous methylprednisolone. A discovery cohort of about a hundred patients, roughly 43 with Graves' ophthalmopathy and 57 with stable Graves' hyperthyroidism, was used to find distinguishing TCR V-J signatures. In roughly six Graves' hyperthyroidism patients, the study also compared T-cell repertoires from thyroid tissue with T-cell repertoires from blood. The 100 discovery patients were randomly divided into training and test sets at a 7:3 ratio. Prospective prediction of ophthalmopathy was tested in an independent validation cohort consisting of some 18 hyperthyroidism patients and approximately 16 patients who later progressed to ophthalmopathy. The paper reports TCR Vbeta CDR3 sequencing of approximately 140 peripheral blood samples: 43 ophthalmopathy, under 80 hyperthyroidism and around 17 progressor patients.

The TCR beta CDR3 regions were amplified from the RNA transcripts. The TCR CDR3 was subjected to a first round of RT-PCR using the HTBI primer set and the Qiagen OneStep RT-PCR kit. The libraries were constructed in a second round of multiplex PCR and then size-selected and purified. The libraries were sequenced on an Illumina HiSeq2000 using paired-end 100 bp reads. Per the source publication's procedure: SOAPnuke was used to process the raw data, with reads discarded if the reads contained adapters or uncalled bases, had a mean Phred below 15, or lacked an exact constant-primer or identifier match. COPE v1.2.5 was used to merge high-quality paired reads, and clonotypes were defined as unique nucleotide sequences. Clonotypes were aligned to IMGT TRBV, TRBD and TRBJ reference segments using MiTCR v1.1. The analysis was restricted to V-J combinations with a frequency above 0.0001, which together covered roughly 99% of the repertoires. A TCS score was defined as the ratio between F50 (clonal expansion) and ExV (chaos), using BLOSUM62-based TCRdist between CDR3 peptides within each V-J. Welch's t-statistics and random forest reduced 500 to 550 V-J features to 13, which were used in a naive Bayes classifier (R e1071). In-frame beta chains were kept once TCRdb had trimmed the public reads at Q25 with fastp and called clones with MiXCR. Identical CDR3 proteins give one entry, which carries the most common genes and DNA. V and J calls and clone size were set by TCRdb, not the authors. Recorded for this sample are about 300,000 distinct CDR3 sequences; 20% to 30% of them occurred a single time. About 25% of the sample comes from the top ten.

General conclusions and limits of the study: In cross-validation, a model built on a 13 V-J signature told ophthalmopathy apart from stable hyperthyroidism with approximately 90% sensitivity and approximately 84% specificity, and in testing the same model reached 80%/75%. Sample size was not statistically predetermined, and blinding of investigators to group allocation was not performed. Most expanded thyroid clonotypes (frequency above 0.001) were also detected in blood, suggesting blood repertoires may reflect thyroid immune responses. In validation, the model predicted progression to ophthalmopathy with roughly 66% sensitivity and 72% to 85% specificity, a median of 6.5 months before onset.

Counted from cysteine to phenylalanine, this CDR3 has 15 amino acids. Left in the record is the CDR3 DNA by itself, 45 bases read in frame from the first base. The germline V gene sets CDR1 to MNHEY and CDR2 to SVGAGI. At the junction V is shortened by 6 bases and J by 2 bases, with 17 bases in between. This clonotype was detected ten times or more. It lacks a known antigen. No base-level quality is on record; no much larger clone is a single base apart. Hyperthyroidism patients were newly diagnosed, had a disease duration of under 2 months, and were aged 18 to 65 years. The study excluded patients with uncontrolled infections, other autoimmune diseases, pregnancy or lactation. Diagnoses were based on clinical symptoms, serum thyroxine and TRAb, thyroid ultrasound and orbital computed tomography. Blood from progressor patients was collected at the time of first diagnosis with hyperthyroidism, before any ophthalmopathy symptoms had appeared. Ficoll-Paque density gradient centrifugation was used to isolate PBMCs from 8 to 10 ml of fresh peripheral blood. Progressor patients were first diagnosed with Graves' hyperthyroidism and then developed ophthalmopathy during follow-up. Total RNA was extracted with Trizol reagent, and quality was checked on an Agilent 2100 Bioanalyzer.

The origin of this receptor is a man aged 35 to 55 with Graves' hyperthyroidism that later progressed to Graves' ophthalmopathy. The chain links TRBV6-5 with TRBJ2-7, and possibly TRBD2, on 5 matching bases. What was sequenced was blood. The DNA sequence is as follows: TGTGCCAGCAGCCCCAATCGCGGACTTCCCTACGAGCAGTACTTC. Protein translation: CASSPNRGLPYEQYF.